The 3 T cell receptor beta chains below all came from one sample that was sequenced in a study of T cells expressing NK-cell markers. TCRdb re-called the 5' RACE reads; every CDR3 protein appears as one record, without DNA. Its table records 200,000 to 300,000 distinct CDR3 sequences. Material for sequencing was blood T cells: a sorted CD56 or NKG2C T cell subset, CD4+ or CD8+ T cells, or bulk PBMC T cells (not recorded which). The receptors stem from a woman aged 18 to 75 in good health.

The chain has TRBV6-5 and TRBJ1-6; TCRdb's D gene call, TRBD1, goes unchecked for lack of DNA. The CDR3 is made up of 16 amino acids. Germline loops: CDR1 MNHEY, CDR2 SVGAGI. The CDR3 loop reads CASSFGGSSYNSPLHF.

The chain employs TRBV20-1 and TRBJ2-1; checking the TCRdb D call of TRBD2 is not possible without DNA. Germline V gene lookup returns CDR1 DFQATT and CDR2 SNEGSKA (reference sequence). The CDR3 is 14 amino acids. CDR3 protein: CSADGTSENNEQFF.

CDR3 loop: CSGSRGPGEQYF. This chain connects TRBV29-1 to TRBJ2-7; the D gene TCRdb calls, TRBD1, cannot be checked with no DNA. The CDR3 covers 12 residues. The germline CDR1 and CDR2 sequences are SQVTM and ANQGSEA.